What follows describes a single T cell receptor (beta chain). This clonotype occurred many times. The antigen this receptor binds is unknown. No base qualities exist here, and no much larger clone lies one base off it. These data are taken from a study of T-cell reconstitution after alpha-beta-depleted transplantation in children (dated by TCRdb to about 2016). With respect to the entire study: T-cell immune reconstitution after TCRalphabeta/CD19-depleted allogeneic hematopoietic cell transplantation in children was quantitatively tracked in the study by means of TCR repertoire profiling.

What the research found in general, with its limitations: Hyperexpanded clone frequencies declined over subsequent months; after one year, T-cell counts and TCRbeta diversity were mostly attributed to newly produced T cells. In some patients, the high TCRbeta diversity seen at day 60 was put down to recipient T cells and intrathymic progenitors that had survived conditioning. About two months after transplant, the apparently early recovery of alphabetaT-cell counts reportedly depended on just several hundred clones that had expanded rapidly and came from non-depleted graft cells.

The label giving this sample's treatment or condition can be read as: allogeneic hematopoietic cell transplantation with graft depleted of TCRalphabeta T cells and CD19 B cells. The transplant recipients were children given TCRalphabeta/CD19-depleted allogeneic hematopoietic cell grafts. Library prep was done by PCR. Sequenced using an Illumina HiSeq 2500. TCR libraries were prepared with molecular barcoding, using unique molecular identifiers to normalize TCRbeta repertoire quantification. The public reads were quality trimmed at Q25 with fastp and then assembled into clones with MiXCR by TCRdb, keeping productive beta chains. Rows merge per CDR3 protein into single entries with the most common DNA and genes. For this sample there are 130,000 or so distinct CDR3 sequences; roughly 10% appear just once. Of the sample, 24% is held by the ten largest clones. CDR3 length: 16 amino acids, cysteine to phenylalanine. CDR3 DNA is the only sequence kept; it has 48 bases, read in frame from the first base. From V the trimming removes 6 bases and from J it removes 5 bases, while the gene matches leave 12 bases of the junction unaccounted for. The germline V gene (reference sequence) provides CDR1 MNHEY and CDR2 SMNVEV.

The sequencing used PBMCs, mostly from graft donor cells, collected 180 days after TCRalphabeta/CD19-depleted stem cell transplant. The sequence came from a girl under two years old who had a stem cell transplant for combined immunodeficiency, so the T cells may come from the graft donor. The chain is made from TRBV27 and TRBJ2-5, and 10 junction bases match TRBD2. The CDR3 protein: CASSQEPGLATETQYF. The DNA sequence is given as TGTGCCAGCAGCCAAGAACCGGGACTAGCGACGGAGACCCAGTACTTC.